These 3 T cell receptor beta chains share one sample of origin, sequenced in a study of T cells after yellow fever vaccination (dated by TCRdb to between 2019 and 2020). The library was built by means of 5' RACE. Sequenced using an Illumina NovaSeq 6000. The public reads were reanalyzed by TCRdb: fastp trimming at Q25, MiXCR alignment, in-frame beta chains only. Under each unique CDR3 protein, matching rows form one entry showing the most common genes and DNA. The sample table holds about 340,000 distinct CDR3 sequences, of which almost 4% were seen once. More than 20% of the sample goes to the ten largest clones. The intended sense of this specimen's treatment or condition label: live attenuated yellow fever vaccine strain. This material consisted of PBMCs, taken 5 days after the yellow fever booster vaccination. The receptor source for this set is a man aged 18-30 years who received the YFV17D yellow fever vaccine.

This clonotype has at least ten counts. The genes are TRBV20-1 and TRBJ2-3, with 9 positions matching TRBD2. The CDR3 length is 15 residues. Germline V gene lookup returns CDR1 DFQATT and CDR2 SNEGSKA (reference sequence). The J segment lost 5 bases and the V segment lost 5 bases, leaving 11 bases of the junction unmatched. The CDR3 DNA reads as TGCAGTGCTCGGGTGGCGGGGGGGCTTGTAGATACGCAGTATTTT. Its protein is CSARVAGGLVDTQYF.

This clonotype has at least ten counts. CDR3 sequence: CASSVDGSLYGYTF. DNA for the CDR3: TGTGCCAGCAGCGTGGACGGGAGCCTCTATGGCTACACCTTC. This chain links TRBV7-6 with TRBJ1-2; no clear D gene. The germline V and J ends were trimmed by 5 bases and 4 bases, with 14 bases remaining between them. This CDR3 comprises 14 residues. Germline-derived CDR1 and CDR2 are SGHVS and FNYEAQ.

This clonotype has a handful of counts. The chain couples TRBV5-1 to TRBJ2-3, with 10 bases aligning to TRBD2. The CDR3 has 15 amino acids. Trimming at V came to 4 bases and at J to 6 bases, leaving 8 bases not matched to a gene. From germline, CDR1 is SGHRS and CDR2 YFSETQ. CDR3 loop: CASSNVGSGGDTQYF. The CDR3, as DNA: TGCGCCAGCAGCAACGTGGGTAGCGGGGGGGATACGCAGTATTTT.